A single sample is the source of the 32 T cell receptor beta chains below, sequenced in a study of T cell changes during pregnancy in multiple sclerosis. Data came from immunoSEQ multiplex PCR; TCRdb stores just in-frame clones and leaves some out. The sample lists some 100,000 clones, almost 95% seen once, with 0.9% in the top ten. This material consisted of peripheral blood, taken before pregnancy. Receptors originate from a female donor with multiple sclerosis, enrolled in a pregnancy study.

This clone was detected only once. J is TRBJ2-2 and V is TRBV4-2; 9 nucleotides agree with TRBD1. CDR1 LGHNA and CDR2 YNFKEQ come from the germline V gene. V was pared by 3 bases and J by 2 bases, with 4 bases of the junction left unmatched. This CDR3 has 16 residues. The CDR3 reads CASSQVTGGNTGELFF. CDR3 DNA sequence: TGTGCCAGCAGCCAGGTTACAGGGGGCAACACCGGGGAGCTGTTTTTT.

Comments on this clone: This same CDR3 is encoded by further DNA sequences in the sample. The V call is TRBV28, the J call TRBJ1-1, with D maybe TRBD1 (6 bases). The CDR3 is 12 amino acids. Germline lookup yields CDR1 MDHEN and CDR2 SYDVKM. V dropped 1 base and J dropped 6 bases, with 6 bases sitting between them. The CDR3 DNA reads as TGTGCCAGCAGTTTATCAGGGGCTGAAGCTTTCTTT. Translation gives CASSLSGAEAFF.

The chain links TRBV19 to TRBJ1-2; 7 bases agree with TRBD1. This CDR3 contains 12 residues. Germline V gives CDR1 LNHDA, CDR2 SQIVND (reference sequence). Losses at the gene ends were 10 bases for V and 4 bases for J; bases not matched to a gene: 6. The CDR3 nucleotides read TGTGCCACCACTACAGGGGCCTATGGCTACACCTTC. Its translation is CATTTGAYGYTF.

The chain carries TRBV19 and TRBJ2-1; 12 bases are shared with TRBD2. The junction had 2 bases not matched to a gene; V was cut back by 6 bases and J by 2 bases. The CDR3 runs to 15 residues. CDR1 is LNHDA, CDR2 SQIVND, per germline (reference sequence). The CDR3 nucleotides read TGTGCCAGTAGCCGACTAGCGGGAGCCTACAATGAGCAGTTCTTC. Protein sequence: CASSRLAGAYNEQFF.

The rearrangement uses TRBV5-8 and TRBJ2-7; the match to TRBD2 covers 8 bases. After removal of 2 bases from V and 5 bases from J, the junction contained 9 bases not matched to a gene. Germline V CDR1 and CDR2: SGHTS, YDEGEE. This CDR3 spans 15 amino acids. The CDR3 reads CASSFLRGARDEQYF. The CDR3 DNA sequence: TGTGCCAGCAGCTTTCTGCGGGGGGCAAGGGACGAGCAGTACTTC.

The chain's CDR3 is CASSAGDRSTDTQYF. The CDR3 DNA reads as TGTGCCAGCAGCGCTGGGGACAGGAGCACAGATACGCAGTATTTT. The chain links TRBV9 to TRBJ2-3, with 8 bases that match TRBD1. The CDR3 consists of 15 residues. CDR1 and CDR2 from the germline V gene are SGDLS and YYNGEE. Losses at the gene ends were 3 bases for V and 0 bases for J; bases not matched to a gene: 3.

V is TRBV28 and J is TRBJ2-1, with D possibly TRBD2 on 6 matching bases. Trimming took 5 bases from V and 16 from J, leaving 15 bases between them. The germline gives CDR1 MDHEN, CDR2 SYDVKM. The CDR3 is made up of 11 amino acids. DNA of the CDR3: TGTGCCAGCAGTCCGACTAGAGTCCAATTCTTC. The encoded protein is CASSPTRVQFF.

The genes are TRBV5-6 and TRBJ1-1; 9 bases line up with TRBD1. The CDR3 runs 15 residues. With 4 bases clipped from V and 1 base from J, the junction kept 5 bases outside the gene matches. Germline assignment: CDR1 SGHDT and CDR2 YYEEEE. CDR3 bases: TGTGCCAGCAGCCCCCTGGACAGGGGGAACACTGAAGCTTTCTTT. This codes for CASSPLDRGNTEAFF.

The V gene is TRBV29-1, the J gene TRBJ2-1; tentative D call: TRBD1 (5 bases). The CDR3 is 12 residues long. Germline V gives CDR1 SQVTM, CDR2 ANQGSEA. Trimming shortened V by 4 bases and J by 6 bases, and 10 bases separated the two germline ends. CDR3 sequence (DNA): TGCAGCGTTGTCAGGGAAGGCAATGAGCAGTTCTTC. Its protein is CSVVREGNEQFF.

This chain joins TRBV6-1 and TRBJ2-1, with 10 nucleotides matching TRBD2. The V gene's germline CDR1 is MNHNS and CDR2 SASEGT. CDR3 length: 14 amino acids. J gave up 8 bases and V 6 bases, and 7 bases lay outside the gene matches. The DNA of the CDR3 is TGTGCCAGCAGGATTCTAGCGGGAGTGGATGAGCAGTTCTTC. Its protein product is CASRILAGVDEQFF.

The CDR3, as DNA: TGTGCCATCAGTGAAAGTGGGACAGGGGCCGTGGAGACCCAGTACTTC. It specifies CAISESGTGAVETQYF. V is TRBV10-3 and J is TRBJ2-5; TRBD1 matches at 10 bases. V dropped 3 bases and J dropped 5; count of bases not matched to a gene: 9. Germline V gene lookup returns CDR1 ENHRY and CDR2 SYGVKD. The CDR3 has 16 amino acids.

The V call is TRBV13, the J call TRBJ2-3; TRBD2 aligns across 7 bases. The CDR3 spans 14 residues. The J segment lost 0 bases and the V segment lost 5 bases, leaving 2 bases of the junction unmatched. Germline assignment: CDR1 PRHDT and CDR2 FYEKMQ (reference sequence). The CDR3 DNA reads as TGTGCCAGCAGCGTTAGCGGGAGCACAGATACGCAGTATTTT. It encodes CASSVSGSTDTQYF.

Comment on this clone: Other DNA sequences in the same sample also yield this CDR3. The chain combines TRBV6-5 with TRBJ1-5, with D possibly TRBD1 on 6 matching bases. Germline V CDR1 and CDR2: MNHEY, SVGAGI. This CDR3 region has 13 residues. The V gene lost 5 bases and the J gene lost 9 bases, with 14 bases spanning the gap. CDR3 bases: TGTGCCAGCAGTCCCGAGGGGACAAGGCCCCAGCATTTT. Encoded protein: CASSPEGTRPQHF.

The chain uses TRBV6-6 and TRBJ1-2; D uncertain. Between the trimmed V and J ends, which lost 2 bases and 8 bases, there was a span of 9 bases. The CDR3 spans 12 residues. CDR1 and CDR2 (germline): MNHNY, SVGAGI (reference sequence). The CDR3, as DNA: TGTGCCAGCAGTTACGAGGAAGGCGGCTACACCTTC. Translated, it gives CASSYEEGGYTF.

The chain couples TRBV29-1 to TRBJ1-4; D is perhaps TRBD1 (5 bases). In germline, CDR1 is SQVTM, CDR2 ANQGSEA. CDR3 length: 14 residues. V was clipped by 7 bases and J by 0 bases, with 12 bases between them. The CDR3 nucleotides are TGCAGCGCCGTCGGGACTTCAACTAATGAAAAACTGTTTTTT. It yields the protein CSAVGTSTNEKLFF.

The chain joins TRBV6-5 to TRBJ1-5; D perhaps matches TRBD1 (5 bases). Germline lookup yields CDR1 MNHEY and CDR2 SVGAGI. V was clipped by 2 bases and J by 6 bases, with 11 bases between them. The CDR3 is made up of 14 amino acids. The CDR3 region is CASSYMGGGQPQHF. CDR3 nucleotides: TGTGCCAGCAGTTACATGGGGGGGGGTCAGCCCCAGCATTTT.

V usage is TRBV29-1 and J usage is TRBJ1-1; D unclear. The germline V gene has CDR1 SQVTM and CDR2 ANQGSEA. Deletions cut 3 bases from V and 0 bases from J, with 8 bases between. The CDR3 spans 13 residues. CDR3 region: CSVESPLNTEAFF. The CDR3 coding sequence is TGCAGCGTTGAGTCCCCTTTGAACACTGAAGCTTTCTTT.

In this sample, this clone turned up once. The chain uses TRBV25-1 and TRBJ2-1, with 9 bases matching TRBD1. The germline gives CDR1 MGHDK, CDR2 SYGVNS. This CDR3 comprises 15 residues. J was trimmed by 3 bases and V by 3 bases; bases with no gene match: 3. The CDR3 sequence: CASSDPGQGYNEQFF. The CDR3 DNA sequence: TGTGCCAGCAGTGACCCGGGACAGGGCTACAATGAGCAGTTCTTC.

The chain is built from TRBV2 and TRBJ2-7, with D unresolved. Trimming pared 4 bases from V and 6 bases from J, leaving 4 bases between. Germline loops: CDR1 SNHLY, CDR2 FYNNEI. CDR3 size: 10 residues. The CDR3 spells CASSGAEQYF. As DNA, the CDR3 is TGTGCCAGCAGTGGGGCCGAGCAGTACTTC.

CDR3 protein: CASSVSVNTEAFF. CDR3 DNA sequence: TGTGCCAGCAGTGTTTCAGTGAACACTGAAGCTTTCTTT. J is TRBJ1-1 and V is TRBV6-4; D not certain. The CDR3 length is 13 residues. Germline loops: CDR1 MRHNA, CDR2 SNTAGT. Trimming shortened V by 4 bases and J by 0 bases, and 6 bases separated the two germline ends.

The V call is TRBV2, the J call TRBJ1-5; 12 nucleotides align to TRBD1. CDR1 SNHLY and CDR2 FYNNEI come from the germline V gene. The CDR3 runs 17 residues. Unmatched junction bases numbered 6, after V lost 6 bases and J lost 0 bases. Here the CDR3 DNA reads TGTGCCAGCAGGGGGGACAGGGGGCAGGGTAGCAATCAGCCCCAGCATTTT. Protein: CASRGDRGQGSNQPQHF.

The chain is built from TRBV21-1 and TRBJ2-4; the D call of TRBD2 is as the table states it, not checked on the DNA. TRBV21-1 is marked as a pseudogene. The CDR3 length is 16 residues. Written as DNA, the CDR3 is TGTGCCAGCAGCAAAAAACCGGGTAAGGCCAAAAACATTCAGTACTTC. This translates into CASSKKPGKAKNIQYF.

The chain combines TRBV7-9 with TRBJ1-5; TRBD1 might be the D (6 bases). Trimming took off 5 bases at V and 6 bases at J, with 14 bases between the two ends. Per germline, CDR1 SEHNR and CDR2 FQNEAQ (reference sequence). CDR3 length equals 14 residues. The CDR3 sequence is CASSRRGASQPQHF. CDR3 DNA sequence: TGTGCCAGCAGCCGACGGGGGGCAAGTCAGCCCCAGCATTTT.

This rearrangement joins TRBV5-5 to TRBJ2-7, with 10 positions matching TRBD2. The CDR3 covers 15 residues. Trimming took 0 bases from V and 4 from J; bases not matched to a gene: 4. Germline loops: CDR1 SGHKS, CDR2 YYEKEE (reference sequence). This CDR3 is CASSLDPSGSYEQYF. The DNA of the CDR3 is TGTGCCAGCAGCTTGGATCCTAGCGGGAGTTACGAGCAGTACTTC.

The V call is TRBV5-4, the J call TRBJ2-1; possible D gene TRBD2, 6 bases. V was shortened by 3 bases and J by 0 bases, with 10 bases between the two germline ends. CDR1 and CDR2 from the germline V gene are SGHNT and YYREEE (reference sequence). This CDR3 has 15 amino acids. As DNA, the CDR3 is TGTGCCAGCAGCTCTAATAGCGGCTCCTACAATGAGCAGTTCTTC. Translated: CASSSNSGSYNEQFF.

This clone was found once. This sequence joins TRBV7-9 and TRBJ2-2; possibly TRBD2 for D (5 bases). The germline CDR1 and CDR2 sequences are SEHNR and FQNEAQ (reference sequence). There are 14 residues in the CDR3. Trimming took 1 base from V and 6 from J, leaving 9 bases between them. CDR3 sequence reads: CASSLVSGSGELFF. The CDR3 DNA reads TGTGCCAGCAGCTTAGTTTCGGGATCCGGGGAGCTGTTTTTT.

V and J are TRBV19 and TRBJ2-3; possible D gene TRBD2, 5 bases. CDR3 length: 15 residues. The V gene lost 4 bases and the J gene lost 2 bases, with 13 bases spanning the gap. Germline CDR1 LNHDA, CDR2 SQIVND (reference sequence). Here the CDR3 reads CASSRGAGNTDTQYF. The DNA for the CDR3 is TGTGCCAGTAGTAGGGGAGCAGGAAACACAGATACGCAGTATTTT.

The genes are TRBV30 and TRBJ2-7; D not certain. The CDR3 loop spans 12 amino acids. The germline V gene encodes CDR1 GTSNPN and CDR2 SVGIG (reference sequence). The V end was cut by 2 bases, the J end by 4 bases, with 9 bases between. CDR3 sequence: CAWSRTGYEQYF. CDR3 nucleotides: TGTGCCTGGAGTCGTACGGGTTACGAGCAGTACTTC.

V and J are TRBV11-2 and TRBJ1-3, with TRBD1 identical over 7 bases. The V gene end was trimmed by 3 bases and the J gene end by 0 bases; junction bases not matched to a gene: 2. Germline CDR1 and CDR2: SGHAT and FQNNGV. The CDR3 runs 15 residues. The CDR3 protein is CASSFRQGSGNTIYF. In DNA, the CDR3 is TGTGCCAGCAGCTTCAGACAGGGCTCTGGAAACACCATATATTTT.

The rearrangement joins TRBV19 to TRBJ1-1, with a possible D match to TRBD1 (6 bases). CDR1 is LNHDA and CDR2 is SQIVND in the germline V gene (reference sequence). This CDR3 comprises 12 residues. V was shortened by 1 base and J by 11 bases, with 11 bases between the two germline ends. The CDR3 region has the DNA TGTGCCAGTAGTATAGGAAAGGGGGTGGCTTTCTTT. Its translation: CASSIGKGVAFF. The complete variable domain, with remaining parts taken from reference TRBV19 and TRBJ1-1, reads DGGITQSPKYLFRKEGQNVTLSCEQNLNHDAMYWYRQDPGQGLRLIYYSQIVNDFQKGDIAEGYSVSREKKESFPLTVTSAQKNPTAFYLCASSIGKGVAFFGQGTRLTVV.

The chain recombines TRBV4-2 with TRBJ2-7; TRBD2 is a possible D gene (7 bases). The length of the CDR3 is 16 residues. The V gene's germline CDR1 is LGHNA and CDR2 YNFKEQ. V lost 0 bases and J 2 bases, leaving 14 bases between the germline ends. CDR3 in DNA: TGTGCCAGCAGCCAAGATGGGAGGGGGAGGGCCTACGAGCAGTACTTC. Residues: CASSQDGRGRAYEQYF.

The chain recombines TRBV28 with TRBJ2-1; 14 bases are shared with TRBD2. Germline V lookup: CDR1 MDHEN, CDR2 SYDVKM. V was pared by 5 bases and J by 1 base, with 16 bases of the junction left unmatched. The CDR3 covers 21 residues. The CDR3 protein is CASSIGLAGGTEAASYNEQFF. For the CDR3, the DNA is TGTGCCAGCAGTATTGGACTAGCGGGAGGCACCGAAGCAGCGTCCTACAATGAGCAGTTCTTC.